Listed here are 18 T cell receptor beta chains from one sample, sequenced in a study of blood T cell repertoires in COVID-19. Clones were sequenced by immunoSEQ multiplex PCR, and TCRdb holds only the in-frame ones, with some missing. The table has under 250,000 clones, 70% to 85% seen once. Sequences were obtained from peripheral blood. Receptor source: a human donor in a cohort sampled during active COVID-19.

This rearrangement joins TRBV5-6 to TRBJ1-2; D remains unclear. From germline, CDR1 is SGHDT and CDR2 YYEEEE. The length of the CDR3 is 15 residues. V was shortened by 0 bases and J by 1 base, with 10 bases between the two germline ends. The DNA of the CDR3 is TGTGCCAGCAGCTTGGACAACGCTGGTAACTATGGCTACACCTTC. It encodes CASSLDNAGNYGYTF. The full variable domain, its missing parts supplied by reference TRBV5-6 and TRBJ1-2, is DAGVTQSPTHLIKTRGQQVTLRCSPKSGHDTVSWYQQALGQGPQFIFQYYEEEERQRGNFPDRFSGHQFPNYSSELNVNALLLGDSALYLCASSLDNAGNYGYTFGSGTRLTVV.

This clone was observed a few times. The J gene is TRBJ1-6, the V gene TRBV12-3 or TRBV12-4; 7 nucleotides align to TRBD1. V was pared by 3 bases and J by 13 bases, with 6 bases of the junction left unmatched. CDR3 length: 13 residues. The CDR3 coding sequence is TGTGCCAGCAGTTTTTTAAGGGGGCATCCCCTCCACTTT. Translating gives CASSFLRGHPLHF.

This clone was recorded a few times. This sequence joins TRBV9 and TRBJ1-5; D is uncertain. The germline CDR1 and CDR2 sequences are SGDLS and YYNGEE. The CDR3 loop spans 13 amino acids. V lost 3 bases, J lost 5 bases, and 9 bases lay in between. CDR3 coding DNA: TGTGCCAGCAGCGGATCGGCGGATCAGCCCCAGCATTTT. Amino acids: CASSGSADQPQHF.

The J gene is TRBJ1-4, the V gene TRBV19, with D perhaps TRBD1 (6 bases). V gave up 3 bases and J gave up 0 bases, with 11 bases separating them. CDR3 length: 16 amino acids. Germline CDR1 LNHDA, CDR2 SQIVND (reference sequence). CDR3 sequence reads: CASSIRGLATNEKLFF. The CDR3 DNA is TGTGCCAGTAGTATCAGGGGCCTTGCAACTAATGAAAAACTGTTTTTT.

The V gene is TRBV4-1, the J gene TRBJ1-1; the D gene is possibly TRBD1 (5 bases). Trimming cost V 4 bases and J 0 bases, with 6 bases left between them. This CDR3 is 13 amino acids long. Germline V lookup: CDR1 MGHRA, CDR2 YSYEKL. CDR3 coding DNA: TGCGCCAGCAGCCGACAGTTGAACACTGAAGCTTTCTTT. Its protein product is CASSRQLNTEAFF.

The chain carries TRBV7-9 and TRBJ2-2; no reliable D call. Trimming shortened V by 3 bases and J by 6 bases, and 5 bases separated the two germline ends. The CDR3 is made up of 12 amino acids. The germline gives CDR1 SEHNR, CDR2 FQNEAQ (reference sequence). For the CDR3, the DNA is TGTGCCAGCAGCTTCGTGTCCGGGGAGCTGTTTTTT. It yields the protein CASSFVSGELFF.

This rearrangement joins TRBV7-2 to TRBJ2-3; the match to TRBD2 covers 7 bases. In germline, CDR1 is SGHTA, CDR2 FQGNSA. The CDR3 length is 17 residues. V gave up 5 bases and J gave up 1 base; unmatched junction bases: 12. The CDR3 is CASSPRGKRDRTDTQYF. CDR3 in DNA: TGTGCCAGCAGCCCCCGGGGGAAGCGGGATCGCACAGATACGCAGTATTTT.

The chain carries TRBV6-5 and TRBJ1-2; D gene uncertain. CDR1 and CDR2 (germline): MNHEY, SVGAGI. There are 15 residues in the CDR3. Trimming left V 0 bases short and J 8 bases short, with 16 bases between. CDR3 nucleotide sequence: TGTGCCAGCAGTTACTCGAAATGGCCGAGGAGGGGCTACACCTTC. It encodes CASSYSKWPRRGYTF.

V usage is TRBV6-5 and J usage is TRBJ2-7; 10 bases are a match to TRBD2. The junction had 9 bases not matched to a gene; V was cut back by 7 bases and J by 6 bases. Germline V gives CDR1 MNHEY, CDR2 SVGAGI. The CDR3 covers 14 residues. CDR3 amino acids: CASKPSGSPLEQYF. CDR3 in DNA: TGTGCCAGCAAGCCTAGCGGGAGCCCTCTCGAGCAGTACTTC.

In its sample, this clone was seen a few times. The chain combines TRBV12-2 with TRBJ2-7; the table's TRBD1 call for D was not verified on the DNA. TRBV12-2 is an annotated pseudogene. The CDR3 is made up of 14 amino acids. The CDR3 sequence: CASRLAQQGDEQYF. For the CDR3, the DNA is TGTGCAAGTCGCTTAGCCCAACAGGGGGACGAGCAGTACTTC.

The J gene is TRBJ2-7, the V gene TRBV27, with D possibly being TRBD1 (5 bases). CDR3 length: 12 residues. The V end was cut by 5 bases, the J end by 4 bases, with 9 bases between. Germline V CDR1 and CDR2: MNHEY, SMNVEV (reference sequence). The CDR3, as DNA: TGTGCCAGCAGTACGCAGGGATACGAGCAGTACTTC. Translation: CASSTQGYEQYF.

The V call is TRBV18, the J call TRBJ2-6; the match to TRBD1 covers 9 bases. Looked up from germline, CDR1 is KGHSH and CDR2 is LQKENI. The CDR3 totals 20 residues. Germline trimming cut 0 bases from V and 3 bases from J; bases unmatched to any gene: 12. CDR3: CASSPPLGQGGGVGANVLTF. In nucleotides, the CDR3 is TGTGCCAGCTCACCACCGCTGGGACAGGGCGGAGGGGTTGGGGCCAACGTCCTGACTTTC.

The V and J genes are TRBV29-1 and TRBJ1-2, with D perhaps matching TRBD1 (5 bases). The CDR3 is made up of 13 amino acids. V was clipped by 7 bases and J by 7 bases, with 19 bases between them. Germline CDR1 is SQVTM and CDR2 is ANQGSEA. CDR3 coding DNA: TGCAGCGCTGATCCGCAGGGTTTTGGTGGCTACACCTTC. This encodes CSADPQGFGGYTF.

The chain employs TRBV11-3 and TRBJ2-7; D might be TRBD1 (6 bases). CDR3 length: 14 amino acids. The V end lost 1 base, the J end lost 4 bases, and 11 bases lay between the germline ends. Germline V gene lookup returns CDR1 SGHNT and CDR2 YENEEA. CDR3 sequence reads: CASSLAGRGYEQYF. CDR3 coding DNA: TGTGCCAGCAGCTTAGCCGGCAGGGGTTACGAGCAGTACTTC. The whole variable domain, remainder taken from reference TRBV11-3 and TRBJ2-7, is EAGVVQSPRYKIIEKKQPVAFWCNPISGHNTLYWYLQNLGQGPELLIRYENEEAVDDSQLPKDRFSAERLKGVDSTLKIQPAELGDSAVYLCASSLAGRGYEQYFGPGTRLTVT.

The chain employs TRBV18 and TRBJ1-4; D is ambiguous. Per germline, CDR1 KGHSH and CDR2 LQKENI. V gave up 3 bases and J gave up 1 base, with 6 bases separating them. This CDR3 has 14 amino acids. The CDR3 is CASSPGLTNEKLFF. The DNA of the CDR3 is TGTGCCAGCTCACCGGGCCTAACTAATGAAAAACTGTTTTTT.

The V call is TRBV4-1, the J call TRBJ2-7, with 7 bases identical to TRBD1. CDR1 and CDR2 from the germline V gene are MGHRA and YSYEKL. The CDR3 length is 15 residues. V lost 5 bases to trimming and J lost 2 bases; unmatched junction nucleotides: 9. The DNA of the CDR3 is TGCGCCAGCAGCTTAAACACAGGGGCCACCTACGAGCAGTACTTC. This gives the protein CASSLNTGATYEQYF.

The gene calls are TRBV18 and TRBJ2-3; 7 bases are shared with TRBD1. Germline V CDR1 and CDR2: KGHSH, LQKENI. V was pared by 3 bases and J by 0 bases, with 9 bases of the junction left unmatched. The CDR3 covers 17 residues. The CDR3 DNA follows: TGTGCCAGCTCACCGCTATCAGACAGGGTTAGCACAGATACGCAGTATTTT. Translating it yields CASSPLSDRVSTDTQYF.

The chain employs TRBV5-6 and TRBJ2-7; D gene ambiguous. Germline V lookup: CDR1 SGHDT, CDR2 YYEEEE. With 0 bases removed from V and 3 bases from J, the gap between germline ends came to 10 bases. The CDR3 sequence is 14 residues long. CDR3 in amino acids: CASSLGQALYEQYF. The CDR3 nucleotides read TGTGCCAGCAGCTTGGGGCAGGCACTCTACGAGCAGTACTTC.